This TCR beta chain is drawn from a study of blood T cell repertoires in COVID-19. In the study overall: Italy, Spain and the United States were the sources of the convalescent and acute COVID-19 samples. PBMCs, B-cell-depleted T cells, or T cells were the source of the cDNA or gDNA that made up the material.

In the source study's methods: How many nucleated cells were present was estimated from reference gene primer amplification. Data came from immunoSEQ multiplex PCR; TCRdb stores just in-frame clones and leaves some out. The V and J calls and clone size are taken from that table; D and trimming were inferred from the DNA. The table includes around 84,000 clones, 60% to 80% detected once. V lost 8 bases and J lost 1; bases outside the gene matches: 4. The CDR3 spans 13 residues. Seattle-derived patients entered the study during active infection and were followed longitudinally. This clone was observed a single time. Other DNA sequences in this sample translate to the same CDR3.

This sequence originates from a man in his 60s with COVID-19, enrolled during active disease. Material: peripheral blood. J is TRBJ1-2 and V is TRBV12-3 or TRBV12-4; 7 bases match TRBD1. CDR3 protein: CASSRQGNYGYTF. The CDR3 coding sequence is TGTGCCAGCTCCCGACAGGGTAACTATGGCTACACCTTC.